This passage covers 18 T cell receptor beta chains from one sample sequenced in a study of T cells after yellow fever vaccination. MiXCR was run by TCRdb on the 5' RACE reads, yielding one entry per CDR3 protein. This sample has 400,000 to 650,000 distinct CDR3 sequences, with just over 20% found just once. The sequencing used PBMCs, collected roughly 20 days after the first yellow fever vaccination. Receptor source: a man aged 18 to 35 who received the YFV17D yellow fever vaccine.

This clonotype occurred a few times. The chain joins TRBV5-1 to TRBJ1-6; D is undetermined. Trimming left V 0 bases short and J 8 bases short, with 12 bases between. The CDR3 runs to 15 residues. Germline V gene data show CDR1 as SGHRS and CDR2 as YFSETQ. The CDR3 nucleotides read TGCGCCAGCAGCTTGGCCCGGGATATGGATTCACCCCTCCACTTT. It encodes CASSLARDMDSPLHF.

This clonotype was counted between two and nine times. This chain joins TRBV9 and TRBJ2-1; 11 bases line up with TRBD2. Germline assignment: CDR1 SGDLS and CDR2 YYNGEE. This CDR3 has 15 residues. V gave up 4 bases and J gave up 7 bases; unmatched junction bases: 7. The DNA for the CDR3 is TGTGCCAGCAGCTTTCGACTAGCGGGGTTGAATGAGCAGTTCTTC. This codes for CASSFRLAGLNEQFF.

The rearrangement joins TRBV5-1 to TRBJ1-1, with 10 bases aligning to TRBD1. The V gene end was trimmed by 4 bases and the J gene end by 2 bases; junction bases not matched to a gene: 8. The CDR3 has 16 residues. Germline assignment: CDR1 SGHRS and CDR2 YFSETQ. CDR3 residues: CASSRQGARGNTEAFF. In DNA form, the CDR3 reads TGCGCCAGCAGCAGACAGGGGGCGCGGGGAAACACTGAAGCTTTCTTT.

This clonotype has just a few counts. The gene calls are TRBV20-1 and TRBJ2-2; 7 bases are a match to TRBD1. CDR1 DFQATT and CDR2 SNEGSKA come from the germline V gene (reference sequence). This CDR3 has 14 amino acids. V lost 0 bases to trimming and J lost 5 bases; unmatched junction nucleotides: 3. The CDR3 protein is CSARDPTGTGELFF. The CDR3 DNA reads TGCAGTGCTAGAGATCCGACAGGGACCGGGGAGCTGTTTTTT.

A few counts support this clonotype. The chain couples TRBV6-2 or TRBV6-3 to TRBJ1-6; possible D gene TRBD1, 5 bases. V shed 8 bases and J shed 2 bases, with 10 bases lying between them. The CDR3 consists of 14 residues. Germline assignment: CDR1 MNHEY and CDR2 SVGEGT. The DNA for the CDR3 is TGTGCCAGCGAACCGGGACCCTATAATTCACCCCTCCACTTT. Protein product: CASEPGPYNSPLHF.

The CDR3 nucleotides are TGCGCCAGCAGCCAAGATAGGACGGATGGAAACACCATATATTTT. Translation gives CASSQDRTDGNTIYF. The V and J genes are TRBV4-3 and TRBJ1-3; D gene ambiguous. Trimming shortened V by 0 bases and J by 3 bases, and 9 bases separated the two germline ends. From germline, CDR1 is LGHNA and CDR2 YSLEER. This CDR3 contains 15 residues.

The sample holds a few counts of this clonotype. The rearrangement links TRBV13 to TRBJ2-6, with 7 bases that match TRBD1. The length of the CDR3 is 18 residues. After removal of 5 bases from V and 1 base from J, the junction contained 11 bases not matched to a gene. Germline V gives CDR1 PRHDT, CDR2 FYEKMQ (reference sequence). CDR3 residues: CASSHGQGVPSGANVLTF. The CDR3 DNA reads TGTGCCAGCAGCCACGGGCAGGGGGTCCCATCTGGGGCCAACGTCCTGACTTTC.

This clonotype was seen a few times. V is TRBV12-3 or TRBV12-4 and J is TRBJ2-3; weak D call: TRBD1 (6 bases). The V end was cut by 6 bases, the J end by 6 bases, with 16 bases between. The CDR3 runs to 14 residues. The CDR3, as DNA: TGTGCCAGCAGCCCACAGGGAATTTCGGATACGCAGTATTTT. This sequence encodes CASSPQGISDTQYF.

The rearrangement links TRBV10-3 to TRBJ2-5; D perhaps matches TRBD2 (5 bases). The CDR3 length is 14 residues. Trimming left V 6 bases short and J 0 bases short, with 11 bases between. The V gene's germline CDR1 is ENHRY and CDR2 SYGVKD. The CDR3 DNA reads TGTGCCATCAGGGGAGAGGGTTACCAAGAGACCCAGTACTTC. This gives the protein CAIRGEGYQETQYF.

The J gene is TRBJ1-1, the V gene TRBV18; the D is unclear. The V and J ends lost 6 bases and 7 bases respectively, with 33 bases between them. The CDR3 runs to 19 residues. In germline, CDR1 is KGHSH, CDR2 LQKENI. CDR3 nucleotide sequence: TGTGCCAGCTCCCCGCTTGCAGTCGGAGGGCAGTTCGGATTTGGTGAAGCTTTCTTT. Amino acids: CASSPLAVGGQFGFGEAFF.

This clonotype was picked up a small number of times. The CDR3 region is CASSDIAGGPTDYNEQFF. CDR3 sequence (DNA): TGTGCCAGCAGCGACATAGCGGGGGGCCCGACCGACTACAATGAGCAGTTCTTC. The rearrangement links TRBV11-1 to TRBJ2-1; 10 bases fit TRBD2. The CDR3 spans 18 residues. V lost 5 bases to trimming and J lost 3 bases; unmatched junction nucleotides: 13. CDR1 and CDR2 from the germline V gene are SGHAT and FQDESV (reference sequence).

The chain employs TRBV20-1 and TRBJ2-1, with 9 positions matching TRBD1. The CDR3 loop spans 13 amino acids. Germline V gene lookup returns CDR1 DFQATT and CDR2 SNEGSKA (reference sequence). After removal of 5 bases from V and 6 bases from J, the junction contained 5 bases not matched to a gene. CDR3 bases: TGCAGTGCTGGGACAGGGCTAGGCAATGAGCAGTTCTTC. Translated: CSAGTGLGNEQFF.

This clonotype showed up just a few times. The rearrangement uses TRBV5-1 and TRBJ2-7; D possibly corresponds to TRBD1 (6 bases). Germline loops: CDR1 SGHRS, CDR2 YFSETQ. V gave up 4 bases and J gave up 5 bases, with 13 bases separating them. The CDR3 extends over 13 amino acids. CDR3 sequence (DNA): TGCGCCAGCAGCCAGGGGACGGCGGACGAGCAGTACGTC. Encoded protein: CASSQGTADEQYV.

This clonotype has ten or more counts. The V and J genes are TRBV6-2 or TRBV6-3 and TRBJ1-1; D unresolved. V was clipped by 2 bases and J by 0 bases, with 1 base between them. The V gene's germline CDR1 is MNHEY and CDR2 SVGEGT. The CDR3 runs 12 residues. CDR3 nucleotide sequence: TGTGCCAGCAGTTACATGAACACTGAAGCTTTCTTT. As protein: CASSYMNTEAFF.

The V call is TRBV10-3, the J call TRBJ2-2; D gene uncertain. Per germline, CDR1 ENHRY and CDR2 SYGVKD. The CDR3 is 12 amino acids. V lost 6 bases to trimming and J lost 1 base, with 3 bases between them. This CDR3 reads CAIRQNTGELFF. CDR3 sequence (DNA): TGTGCCATCAGACAGAACACCGGGGAGCTGTTTTTT.

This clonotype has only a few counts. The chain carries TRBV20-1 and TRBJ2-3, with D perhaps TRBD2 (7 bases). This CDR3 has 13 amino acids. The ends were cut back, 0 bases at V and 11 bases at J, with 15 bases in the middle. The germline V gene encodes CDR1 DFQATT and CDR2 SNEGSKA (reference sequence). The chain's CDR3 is CSARDRGGARQYF. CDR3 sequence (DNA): TGCAGTGCTAGAGATAGGGGGGGGGCAAGGCAGTATTTT.

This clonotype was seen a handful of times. The DNA for the CDR3 is TGTGCCAGCAGTGACTTACAGGGTCAAGAGACCCAGTACTTC. Its translation: CASSDLQGQETQYF. The chain links TRBV6-1 to TRBJ2-5; TRBD1 might be the D (6 bases). CDR1 and CDR2 (germline): MNHNS, SASEGT. Trimming pared 3 bases from V and 2 bases from J, leaving 10 bases between. The CDR3 covers 14 residues.

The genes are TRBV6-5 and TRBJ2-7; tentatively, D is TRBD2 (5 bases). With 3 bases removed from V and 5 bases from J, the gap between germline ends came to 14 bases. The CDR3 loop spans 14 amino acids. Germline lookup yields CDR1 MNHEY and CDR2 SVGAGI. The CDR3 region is CASSYRSGGHEQYV. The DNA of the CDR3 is TGTGCCAGCAGTTATAGGTCAGGAGGTCACGAGCAGTACGTC.